The 10 T cell receptor beta chains below all came from one sample that was sequenced in a study of CD8 T cells in ankylosing spondylitis. Study-wide findings and caveats: Seemingly distinctive of ankylosing spondylitis blood was a TCR beta motif formed by eight highly homologous variants.

What these receptors recognize is not known. Via MiXCR, TCRdb re-called the 5' RACE reads, giving one row per CDR3 protein. The table lists some 700,000 distinct CDR3 sequences, around 20% of them singletons, with about 20% in the top ten. The sequenced sample consisted of blood, either unsorted or a sorted T cell fraction (not recorded which). All receptors come from a male donor with ankylosing spondylitis.

There are a few counts of this clonotype. The V and J genes are TRBV4-3 and TRBJ2-1; D remains ambiguous. The CDR3 loop spans 14 amino acids. The germline gives CDR1 LGHNA, CDR2 YSLEER. The V and J ends lost 2 bases and 2 bases respectively, with 7 bases between them. This CDR3 is CASSQSRTYNEQFF. CDR3 sequence (DNA): TGCGCCAGCAGCCAATCCAGGACCTACAATGAGCAGTTCTTC.

This clonotype was counted between two and nine times. The chain couples TRBV29-1 to TRBJ2-4; D not resolved. Germline lookup yields CDR1 SQVTM and CDR2 ANQGSEA. Trimming removed 2 bases at V and 2 bases at J, with 1 base between. This CDR3 contains 11 residues. CDR3 in amino acids: CSVETKNIQYF. The CDR3 coding sequence is TGCAGCGTTGAAACCAAAAACATTCAGTACTTC.

The V and J genes are TRBV7-3 and TRBJ2-7, with 7 bases identical to TRBD2. Germline V gene data show CDR1 as SGHTA and CDR2 as FQGTGA. The V segment lost 2 bases and the J segment 6 bases; nucleotides outside the gene matches: 4. The CDR3 consists of 13 residues. CDR3 protein: CASSLWGGTEQYF. CDR3 in DNA: TGTGCCAGCAGCTTATGGGGAGGGACCGAGCAGTACTTC.

This rearrangement joins TRBV14 to TRBJ2-4, with 10 nucleotides matching TRBD2. This CDR3 spans 14 amino acids. CDR1 is SGHDN and CDR2 is FVKESK in the germline V gene. J gave up 7 bases and V 4 bases, and 4 bases lay outside the gene matches. The CDR3 loop reads CASSPTSGVNIQYF. For the CDR3, the DNA is TGTGCCAGCAGCCCAACTAGCGGGGTTAACATTCAGTACTTC.

This clonotype was seen more than once but under ten times. This rearrangement joins TRBV3-1 to TRBJ1-2, with TRBD1 matching 7 bases. Germline V gives CDR1 LGHDT, CDR2 YNNKEL (reference sequence). V lost 4 bases to trimming and J lost 4 bases; unmatched junction nucleotides: 15. The CDR3 covers 17 residues. CDR3 DNA sequence: TGTGCCAGCAGCCCACCTGGGGTAGAACAGGGGTTCTATGGCTACACCTTC. It specifies CASSPPGVEQGFYGYTF.

This clonotype was seen a handful of times. The chain carries TRBV7-9 and TRBJ1-3; D might be TRBD1 (6 bases). Germline V lookup: CDR1 SEHNR, CDR2 FQNEAQ (reference sequence). The CDR3 spans 17 residues. Trimming cost V 3 bases and J 2 bases, with 17 bases left between them. The CDR3, as DNA: TGTGCCAGCAGCTTGCCTTTGCGAGGGGGTCCTGGAAACACCATATATTTT. Amino acid sequence: CASSLPLRGGPGNTIYF.

In its sample, this clonotype was seen a few times. V gene TRBV12-3 or TRBV12-4 combines with J gene TRBJ2-3, with D perhaps TRBD2 (5 bases). This CDR3 comprises 14 residues. V dropped 2 bases and J dropped 6 bases, with 12 bases sitting between them. CDR3 in DNA: TGTGCCAGCAGTTTAACGGTGCGAGGGGATACGCAGTATTTT. Translating it yields CASSLTVRGDTQYF.

The chain links TRBV5-1 to TRBJ2-7; D is possibly TRBD1 or TRBD2 (5 bases each). Deletions cut 4 bases from V and 4 bases from J, with 15 bases between. The CDR3 runs 14 residues. The germline V gene has CDR1 SGHRS and CDR2 YFSETQ. This CDR3 is CASSPRDQSYEQYF. CDR3 bases: TGCGCCAGCAGCCCAAGGGACCAGTCTTACGAGCAGTACTTC. Full variable domain (rest looked up from reference TRBV5-1 and TRBJ2-7): KAGVTQTPRYLIKTRGQQVTLSCSPISGHRSVSWYQQTPGQGLQFLFEYFSETQRNKGNFPGRFSGRQFSNSRSEMNVSTLELGDSALYLCASSPRDQSYEQYFGPGTRLTVT.

A few counts support this clonotype. The genes are TRBV12-3 or TRBV12-4 and TRBJ1-2, with 7 nucleotides matching TRBD1. Germline trimming cut 7 bases from V and 4 bases from J; bases unmatched to any gene: 9. The CDR3 loop spans 14 amino acids. The CDR3 DNA follows: TGTGCCAGCACCACCTCAGGGGGGACCTATGGCTACACCTTC. Translation gives CASTTSGGTYGYTF.

The chain employs TRBV12-3 or TRBV12-4 and TRBJ2-5; 8 bases agree with TRBD1. The CDR3 runs 15 residues. V trimming: 4 bases; J trimming: 5 bases; junction bases outside the gene matches: 9. The CDR3 protein is CASSSTGVITETQYF. CDR3 DNA sequence: TGTGCCAGCAGTTCGACAGGGGTGATAACGGAGACCCAGTACTTC.